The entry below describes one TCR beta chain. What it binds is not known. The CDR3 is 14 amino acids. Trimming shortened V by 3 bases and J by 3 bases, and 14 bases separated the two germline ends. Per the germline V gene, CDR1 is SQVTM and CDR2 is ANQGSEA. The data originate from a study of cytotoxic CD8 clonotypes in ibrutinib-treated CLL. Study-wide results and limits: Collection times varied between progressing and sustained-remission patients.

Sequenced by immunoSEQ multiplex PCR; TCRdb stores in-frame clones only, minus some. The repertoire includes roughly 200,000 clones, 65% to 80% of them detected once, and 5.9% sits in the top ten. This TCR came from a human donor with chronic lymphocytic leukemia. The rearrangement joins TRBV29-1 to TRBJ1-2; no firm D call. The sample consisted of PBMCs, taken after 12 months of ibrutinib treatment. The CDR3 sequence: CSVDRTDGHYGYTF. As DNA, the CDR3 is TGCAGCGTTGATAGGACGGATGGACACTATGGCTACACCTTC.